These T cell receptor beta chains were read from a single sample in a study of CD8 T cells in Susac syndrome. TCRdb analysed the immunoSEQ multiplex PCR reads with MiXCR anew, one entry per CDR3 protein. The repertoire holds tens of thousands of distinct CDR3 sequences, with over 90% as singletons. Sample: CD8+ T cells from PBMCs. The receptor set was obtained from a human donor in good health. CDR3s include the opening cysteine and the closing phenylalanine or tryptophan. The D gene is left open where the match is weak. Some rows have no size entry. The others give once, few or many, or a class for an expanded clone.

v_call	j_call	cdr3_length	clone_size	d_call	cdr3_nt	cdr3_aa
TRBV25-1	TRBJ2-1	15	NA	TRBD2	TGTGCCAGCAATCAAGCGGGAGGAGGGTACAATGAGCAGTTCTTC	CASNQAGGGYNEQFF
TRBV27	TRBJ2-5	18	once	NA	TGTGCCAGCAGTGATACCCGCCCAAGGGACGGGGAACAAGAGACCCAGTACTTC	CASSDTRPRDGEQETQYF
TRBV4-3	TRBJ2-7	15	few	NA	TGCGCCAGCAGCCAAGAATTCTATGGTACCTACGAGCAGTACTTC	CASSQEFYGTYEQYF
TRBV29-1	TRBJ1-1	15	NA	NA	TGCAGCGTTGAACCCCCCCGCAGAGAGAACACTGAAGCTTTCTTT	CSVEPPRRENTEAFF
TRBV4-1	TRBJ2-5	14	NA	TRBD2	TGCGCCAGCAGCCAGTCGCGGGGGAAAGAGACCCAGTACTTC	CASSQSRGKETQYF
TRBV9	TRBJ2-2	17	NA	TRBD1	TGTGCCAGCAGCAAAGGCCGGGACAGGGTGGACACCGGGGAGCTGTTTTTT	CASSKGRDRVDTGELFF
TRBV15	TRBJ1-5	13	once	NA	TGTGCCACCAGGGAAAGGGAGGGTCAGCCCCAGCATTTT	CATREREGQPQHF
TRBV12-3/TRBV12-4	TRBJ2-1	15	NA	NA	TGTGCCAGCAGTTTAATCGGAGGGCCGGGGAATGAGCAGTTCTTC	CASSLIGGPGNEQFF
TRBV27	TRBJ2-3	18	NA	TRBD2	TGTGCCAGCAGGGAAACTAGCGGGGGGCCAACCCGAACAGATACGCAGTATTTT	CASRETSGGPTRTDTQYF
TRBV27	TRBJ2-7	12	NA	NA	TGTGCCAGCCGGACCTCCACCTACGAGCAGTACTTC	CASRTSTYEQYF
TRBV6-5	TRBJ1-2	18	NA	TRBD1	TGTGCCAGCAGTTACTCATACAGGGGGCTAGTGGCGGTCTATGGCTACACCTTC	CASSYSYRGLVAVYGYTF
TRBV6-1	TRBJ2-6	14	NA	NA	TGTGCCAGCAGTGAACTCTCTGGGGCCAACGTCCTGACTTTC	CASSELSGANVLTF
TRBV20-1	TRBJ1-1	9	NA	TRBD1	TGCAGTGCGACAGGGGTTGGCACCTTT	CSATGVGTF
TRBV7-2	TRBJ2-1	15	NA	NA	TGTGCCAGCAGCTTAGGCCCCTACTCCTACAATGAGCAGTTCTTC	CASSLGPYSYNEQFF
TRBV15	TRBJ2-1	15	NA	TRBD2	TGTGCCACCAGCGTCGGGACTAGCGAAGGCAATGAGCAGTTCTTC	CATSVGTSEGNEQFF
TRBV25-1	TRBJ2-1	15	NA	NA	TGTGCCAGCGGGAGGACAGGCAGCTCCTACAATGAGCAGTTCTTC	CASGRTGSSYNEQFF
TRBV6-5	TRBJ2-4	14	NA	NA	TGTGCCAGCAGTTACCAGGGGGGGGCGAACATTCAGTACTTC	CASSYQGGANIQYF
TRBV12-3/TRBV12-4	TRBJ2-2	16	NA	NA	TGTGCCAGCAGTCAAGATCGGGTAGGGAACACCGGGGAGCTGTTTTTT	CASSQDRVGNTGELFF
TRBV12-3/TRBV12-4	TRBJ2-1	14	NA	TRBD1	TGTGCCAGCGACGGGACAGGGGCCCGCAATGAGCAGTTCTTC	CASDGTGARNEQFF
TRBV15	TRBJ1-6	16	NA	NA	TGTGCCACCAGCAGGGGGGCGAGCTCCTATAATTCACCCCTCCACTTT	CATSRGASSYNSPLHF
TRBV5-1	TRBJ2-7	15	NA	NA	TGCGCCAGCAGCTTGGAGGCAGATCAAGCCTACGAGCAGTACTTC	CASSLEADQAYEQYF
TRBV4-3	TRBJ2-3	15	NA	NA	TGCGCCAGCAGCCAAGACGCAGGGTTCGGAGATACGCAGTATTTT	CASSQDAGFGDTQYF
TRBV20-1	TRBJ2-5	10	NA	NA	TGCAGTGCTAGAAGGGAGACCCAGTACTTC	CSARRETQYF
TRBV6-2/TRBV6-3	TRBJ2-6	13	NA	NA	TGTGCCAGCAGTTGGGCTGGGGCCAACGTCCTGACTTTC	CASSWAGANVLTF
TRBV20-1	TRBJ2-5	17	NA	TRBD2	TGCAGTGCTAGAGATCCCGCTAGCGGGGTATACCAAGAGACCCAGTACTTC	CSARDPASGVYQETQYF
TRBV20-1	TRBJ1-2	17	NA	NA	TGCAGTGCTAACTCACCCAAATATGACAGGACGATCTATGGCTACACCTTC	CSANSPKYDRTIYGYTF
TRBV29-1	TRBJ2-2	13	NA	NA	TGCAGCGGACTTACAAGTAACACCGGGGAGCTGTTTTTT	CSGLTSNTGELFF
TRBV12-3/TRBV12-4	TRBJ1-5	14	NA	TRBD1	TGTGCCAGCAGTTACGGGACAGGGAAACAGCCCCAGCATTTT	CASSYGTGKQPQHF
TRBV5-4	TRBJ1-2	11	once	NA	TGTGCCAGCAGCTTTGGCGGCGGCTACACCTTC	CASSFGGGYTF
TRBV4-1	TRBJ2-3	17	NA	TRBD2	TGCGCCAGCAGTGATAGCGGGGGGCCCTCTAGCACAGATACGCAGTATTTT	CASSDSGGPSSTDTQYF
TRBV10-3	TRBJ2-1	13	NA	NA	TGTGCCGGAAAGAGGGGGAACTACAATGAGCAGTTCTTC	CAGKRGNYNEQFF
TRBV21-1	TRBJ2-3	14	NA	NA	TGTGCCAGTAGACAGGGCCGGAGCACAGATACGCAGTATTTT	CASRQGRSTDTQYF
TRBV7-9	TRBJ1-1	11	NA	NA	TGTGCCAGCAGCCTGCCGGGGGAAGCTTTCTTT	CASSLPGEAFF
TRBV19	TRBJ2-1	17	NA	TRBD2	TGTGCCAGTAGTATAGGACAAGGACTAGCCCGCTACAATGAGCAGTTCTTC	CASSIGQGLARYNEQFF
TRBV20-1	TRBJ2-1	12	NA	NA	TGCAGTGCTAGAGCTCAAGGCACCGAGCAGTTCTTC	CSARAQGTEQFF
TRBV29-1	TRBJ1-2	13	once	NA	TGCAGCGTTGGGCCGGGCCCGGGGTATGGCTACACCTTC	CSVGPGPGYGYTF
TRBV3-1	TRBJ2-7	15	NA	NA	TGTGCCAGCAGCCAAGCCGCAACAGGGGAGGGCGAGCAGTACTTC	CASSQAATGEGEQYF
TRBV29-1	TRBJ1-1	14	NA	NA	TGCAGCGTTGAAGGGTTATCAGGGGCGACTGAAGCTTTCTTT	CSVEGLSGATEAFF
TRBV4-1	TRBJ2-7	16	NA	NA	TGCGCCAGCAGCCAAACTCCGGGCCAGGGTATCGACGAGCAGTACTTC	CASSQTPGQGIDEQYF
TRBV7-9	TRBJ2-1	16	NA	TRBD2	TGTGCCAGCAGCTGGGAACTAGCGGGCTCCTACAATGAGCAGTTCTTC	CASSWELAGSYNEQFF
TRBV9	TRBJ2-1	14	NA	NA	TGTGCCAGCACCCTATCACAGGGAGTCAATGAGCAGTTCTTC	CASTLSQGVNEQFF
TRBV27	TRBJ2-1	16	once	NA	TGTGCCAGCAGTTTATGGAAGGGTAGGGAGGACAATGAGCAGTTCTTC	CASSLWKGREDNEQFF
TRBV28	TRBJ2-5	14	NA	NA	TGTGCCAGCAGTTTAGCCCGGTACCAAGAGACCCAGTACTTC	CASSLARYQETQYF
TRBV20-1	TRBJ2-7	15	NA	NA	TGCAGTGCTGTGAGGGCTAAGGCAGCCGCCTACGAGCAGTACTTC	CSAVRAKAAAYEQYF
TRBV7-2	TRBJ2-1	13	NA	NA	TGTGCCGTTTGGACAGATAACAACAATGAGCAGTTCTTC	CAVWTDNNNEQFF
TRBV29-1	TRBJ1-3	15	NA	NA	TGCAGCGTCCCCGGTACAGGGAGCTCTGGAAACACCATATATTTT	CSVPGTGSSGNTIYF
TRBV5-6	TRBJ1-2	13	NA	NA	TGTGCCAGCAGTTCAGTCAGGGGCGATGGCTACACCTTC	CASSSVRGDGYTF
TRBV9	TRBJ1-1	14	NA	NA	TGTGCCAGCAGCGTAGCAGGGGTTTTAACTGAAGCTTTCTTT	CASSVAGVLTEAFF
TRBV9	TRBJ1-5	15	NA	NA	TGTGCCAGCAGCGAGTCTGGGGGGCCCAATCAGCCCCAGCATTTT	CASSESGGPNQPQHF
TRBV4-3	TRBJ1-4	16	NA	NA	TGCGCCAGCAGCCAAGATACCAGGGCCACCGCCAGGGAACTGTTTTTT	CASSQDTRATARELFF